Presented here are 32 T cell receptor beta chains from one specimen sequenced in a study of cytomegalovirus exposure and HLA in healthy donors. PCR involved 60 Vbeta and 13 Jbeta primers. Method: immunoSEQ multiplex PCR; TCRdb's copy keeps in-frame clones and lacks some. Of more than 150,000 clones listed, 77% are singletons. Sequencing was done on a sample of PBMCs. These TCRs come from a man aged 18 to 29 in good health and CMV-seronegative.

The gene calls are TRBV29-1 and TRBJ2-5; TRBD1 aligns across 11 bases. The V segment lost 7 bases and the J segment 7 bases; nucleotides outside the gene matches: 5. CDR1 SQVTM and CDR2 ANQGSEA come from the germline V gene. The CDR3 spans 12 residues. The CDR3 bases are TGCAGCGCTATGGGACAGGGGGTGACCCAGTACTTC. This sequence encodes CSAMGQGVTQYF.

This chain joins TRBV10-3 and TRBJ1-5, with D maybe TRBD1 (5 bases). The CDR3 loop spans 15 amino acids. Deletions cut 8 bases from V and 0 bases from J, with 14 bases between. Germline V gene data show CDR1 as ENHRY and CDR2 as SYGVKD. Here the CDR3 DNA reads TGTGCCATCGGTGGGGGGGAGTATAGCAATCAGCCCCAGCATTTT. It encodes CAIGGGEYSNQPQHF.

V usage is TRBV7-9 and J usage is TRBJ2-3; 9 positions agree with TRBD2. J gave up 1 base and V 6 bases, and 5 bases lay outside the gene matches. Germline V gene data show CDR1 as SEHNR and CDR2 as FQNEAQ (reference sequence). This CDR3 is 15 amino acids long. The CDR3 loop reads CASRLSGGGTDTQYF. CDR3 coding DNA: TGTGCCAGCAGACTTAGCGGGGGCGGCACAGATACGCAGTATTTT.

The chain is built from TRBV2 and TRBJ2-2; 9 nucleotides line up with TRBD2. Germline V lookup: CDR1 SNHLY, CDR2 FYNNEI. The CDR3 spans 15 residues. With 6 bases clipped from V and 3 bases from J, the junction kept 5 bases outside the gene matches. The chain's CDR3 is CASRPSGGHTGELFF. In nucleotides, the CDR3 is TGTGCCAGCAGACCCAGCGGGGGGCACACCGGGGAGCTGTTTTTT.

CDR3 DNA: TGTGCCAGCTCATCACGACAGGCTTATAATGAAAAACTGTTTTTT. Translating gives CASSSRQAYNEKLFF. V is TRBV18 and J is TRBJ1-4, with D perhaps matching TRBD1 (6 bases). With 5 bases removed from V and 4 bases from J, the gap between germline ends came to 14 bases. This CDR3 comprises 15 residues. CDR1 and CDR2 from the germline V gene are KGHSH and LQKENI.

This chain joins TRBV19 and TRBJ1-6; D is uncertain. The CDR3 sequence is 15 residues long. V was cut by 3 bases and J by 2 bases, with 8 bases left in between. CDR1 is LNHDA and CDR2 is SQIVND in the germline V gene (reference sequence). CDR3 protein: CASSISGTYNSPLHF. The CDR3 nucleotides are TGTGCCAGTAGTATTTCGGGGACCTATAATTCACCCCTCCACTTT.

This clone was observed a single time. The V gene is TRBV2, the J gene TRBJ1-1, with TRBD1 identical over 9 bases. This CDR3 has 15 residues. The V segment lost 5 bases and the J segment 5 bases; nucleotides outside the gene matches: 9. CDR1 SNHLY and CDR2 FYNNEI come from the germline V gene. The CDR3 here is CASSSPGTGSTEAFF. The CDR3, as DNA: TGTGCCAGCAGTTCGCCCGGGACAGGGTCAACTGAAGCTTTCTTT.

This chain links TRBV5-1 with TRBJ2-6; tentatively, D is TRBD1 (5 bases). V was cut by 4 bases and J by 2 bases, with 10 bases left in between. The CDR3 runs to 15 residues. CDR1 is SGHRS and CDR2 is YFSETQ in the germline V gene. DNA for the CDR3: TGCGCCAGCAGCACGCAGGGTCCTGGGGCCAACGTCCTGACTTTC. Its translation: CASSTQGPGANVLTF.

This clone has just one count. The CDR3 DNA is TGTGCCAGCAGGAGGGGAGGGGCTAATGAAAAACTGTTTTTT. Its protein product is CASRRGGANEKLFF. J is TRBJ1-4 and V is TRBV6-1; tentatively, D is TRBD1 (5 bases). Per germline, CDR1 MNHNS and CDR2 SASEGT. CDR3 length: 14 amino acids. With 6 bases removed from V and 3 bases from J, the gap between germline ends came to 11 bases.

In regard to this clone: The germline gene is not matched at one end of the junction; a read error may be the cause. The chain couples TRBV7-9 to TRBJ1-6; D is possibly TRBD1 (6 bases). The CDR3 is 15 amino acids. The germline V gene encodes CDR1 SEHNR and CDR2 FQNEAQ (reference sequence). CDR3 residues: CSSSLGSGENSPLHF. CDR3 coding DNA: TGTTCCAGCAGCTTAGGGTCAGGGGAAAACTCACCCCTCCACTTT.

This chain joins TRBV30 and TRBJ1-2, with D possibly matching TRBD1 (5 bases). Trimming shortened V by 5 bases and J by 1 base, and 11 bases separated the two germline ends. Germline CDR1 and CDR2: GTSNPN and SVGIG (reference sequence). The CDR3 is 13 residues long. The CDR3 here is CAWQGRDNYGYTF. Written as DNA, the CDR3 is TGTGCCTGGCAGGGCAGGGATAACTATGGCTACACCTTC.

The chain links TRBV18 to TRBJ2-3, with 7 positions matching TRBD2. The CDR3 loop spans 16 amino acids. Looked up from germline, CDR1 is KGHSH and CDR2 is LQKENI. V lost 6 bases and J lost 0; bases outside the gene matches: 9. CDR3 nucleotide sequence: TGTGCCAGCTCGGGCTGGCTAGCGGATAGCACAGATACGCAGTATTTT. The encoded protein is CASSGWLADSTDTQYF.

The chain joins TRBV5-4 to TRBJ1-1; D may be TRBD1 (5 bases). The germline V gene encodes CDR1 SGHNT and CDR2 YYREEE (reference sequence). V lost 5 bases to trimming and J lost 6 bases, with 14 bases between them. CDR3 length: 13 residues. Here the CDR3 DNA reads TGTGCCAGCAGGGAGGGGCCGGGGTCTGAAGCTTTCTTT. It is translated as CASREGPGSEAFF.

The rearrangement joins TRBV7-9 to TRBJ1-4; TRBD1 is a possible D gene (5 bases). Deletions cut 5 bases from V and 8 bases from J, with 12 bases between. This CDR3 is 13 amino acids long. Per germline, CDR1 SEHNR and CDR2 FQNEAQ (reference sequence). The CDR3 DNA reads as TGTGCCAGCAGCCCAGACAGCCGCGAAAAACTGTTTTTT. It is translated as CASSPDSREKLFF.

The chain recombines TRBV5-6 with TRBJ1-5; no reliable D call. V lost 4 bases and J lost 1, with 12 bases in between. The CDR3 length is 15 residues. The germline V gene encodes CDR1 SGHDT and CDR2 YYEEEE. CDR3 residues: CASSTWPGSNQPQHF. CDR3 in DNA: TGTGCCAGCAGCACTTGGCCGGGGAGCAATCAGCCCCAGCATTTT.

The chain employs TRBV2 and TRBJ1-2, with D possibly TRBD1 on 5 matching bases. This CDR3 region has 15 residues. The V end was cut by 5 bases, the J end by 5 bases, with 18 bases between. Per the germline V gene, CDR1 is SNHLY and CDR2 is FYNNEI. The CDR3 DNA sequence: TGTGCCAGCAGTCCGGGGGAACAGTTCGAATATGGCTACACCTTC. Protein: CASSPGEQFEYGYTF.

This clone was found once. The CDR3 sequence is CASSPIRAAGGYEQYF. CDR3 nucleotide sequence: TGTGCCAGCAGCCCAATCCGAGCGGCGGGGGGCTACGAGCAGTACTTC. V usage is TRBV7-9 and J usage is TRBJ2-7; TRBD2 agrees at 8 bases. The germline V gene encodes CDR1 SEHNR and CDR2 FQNEAQ (reference sequence). V gave up 5 bases and J gave up 3 bases; unmatched junction bases: 12. The CDR3 runs 16 residues.

This chain connects TRBV5-1 to TRBJ2-1; D may be TRBD2 (7 bases). Trimming cost V 4 bases and J 7 bases, with 21 bases left between them. The CDR3 has 16 residues. Germline loops: CDR1 SGHRS, CDR2 YFSETQ. The CDR3 DNA reads TGCGCCAGCAGCCTCCCGGGGGGCGGGAGTCTGAATGAGCAGTTCTTC. Translated, it gives CASSLPGGGSLNEQFF. The full variable domain, its missing parts supplied by reference TRBV5-1 and TRBJ2-1, is KAGVTQTPRYLIKTRGQQVTLSCSPISGHRSVSWYQQTPGQGLQFLFEYFSETQRNKGNFPGRFSGRQFSNSRSEMNVSTLELGDSALYLCASSLPGGGSLNEQFFGPGTRLTVL.

The chain combines TRBV7-2 with TRBJ2-7, with D possibly TRBD2 on 6 matching bases. The V gene's germline CDR1 is SGHTA and CDR2 FQGNSA. The CDR3 covers 14 residues. Trimming pared 5 bases from V and 0 bases from J, leaving 11 bases between. CDR3 bases: TGTGCCAGCAGCCCCTCCGGGAGCTCCTACGAGCAGTACTTC. It yields the protein CASSPSGSSYEQYF.

This rearrangement joins TRBV6-5 to TRBJ1-1; 7 nucleotides match TRBD1. Trimming cost V 5 bases and J 7 bases; bases outside gene matches: 7. Germline-derived CDR1 and CDR2 are MNHEY and SVGAGI. The length of the CDR3 is 13 residues. Here the CDR3 reads CASSIPGTVEAFF. CDR3 sequence (DNA): TGTGCCAGCAGTATACCGGGGACAGTTGAAGCTTTCTTT.

The CDR3 reads CASSSLFPPLHF. Written as DNA, the CDR3 is TGTGCCAGCAGCTCCCTGTTTCCACCCCTCCACTTT. The rearrangement joins TRBV7-9 to TRBJ1-6; D call uncertain. The CDR3 has 12 residues. The V end lost 4 bases, the J end lost 11 bases, and 9 bases lay between the germline ends. Germline CDR1 is SEHNR and CDR2 is FQNEAQ (reference sequence).

This clone was recorded only once. The chain employs TRBV11-2 and TRBJ2-6; 7 bases agree with TRBD1. With V trimmed by 1 base and J by 0 bases, 9 bases remained unmatched. This CDR3 contains 19 residues. CDR1 and CDR2 (germline): SGHAT, FQNNGV. The CDR3 DNA reads as TGTGCCAGCAGCTTAGCGGACAGGACCCCGACCTCTGGGGCCAACGTCCTGACTTTC. Translation: CASSLADRTPTSGANVLTF.

The V call is TRBV7-9, the J call TRBJ2-7; D remains unclear. This CDR3 has 14 amino acids. V gave up 5 bases and J gave up 0 bases, with 11 bases separating them. CDR1 is SEHNR and CDR2 is FQNEAQ in the germline V gene (reference sequence). Here the CDR3 reads CASSPNLSSYEQYF. CDR3 DNA sequence: TGTGCCAGCAGCCCGAATTTGAGCTCCTACGAGCAGTACTTC.

The genes are TRBV9 and TRBJ2-3, with 10 nucleotides matching TRBD1. This CDR3 is 16 amino acids long. Trimming took 2 bases from V and 3 from J; bases not matched to a gene: 6. The germline V gene encodes CDR1 SGDLS and CDR2 YYNGEE. In DNA form, the CDR3 reads TGTGCCAGCAGCGTCAGGGACAGGGGATTTACAGATACGCAGTATTTT. Protein product: CASSVRDRGFTDTQYF.

The chain employs TRBV27 and TRBJ2-1; D may be TRBD2 (6 bases). V was trimmed by 4 bases and J by 10 bases, leaving 8 bases between them. The CDR3 consists of 11 residues. Germline lookup yields CDR1 MNHEY and CDR2 SMNVEV (reference sequence). CDR3 in amino acids: CASSSGGEQFF. In DNA form, the CDR3 reads TGTGCCAGCAGTTCCGGGGGAGAGCAGTTCTTC.

The J gene is TRBJ2-3, the V gene TRBV9; TRBD2 matches 10 bases. The length of the CDR3 is 16 residues. Germline V gene lookup returns CDR1 SGDLS and CDR2 YYNGEE. Losses at the gene ends were 3 bases for V and 2 bases for J; bases not matched to a gene: 6. The CDR3 region has the DNA TGTGCCAGCAGCGGAACTAGCGGGGCGCCCACAGATACGCAGTATTTT. Encoded protein: CASSGTSGAPTDTQYF.

The rearrangement links TRBV9 to TRBJ1-2; 9 nucleotides match TRBD1. The CDR3 is 14 residues long. The junction had 5 bases not matched to a gene; V was cut back by 2 bases and J by 6 bases. Germline V gives CDR1 SGDLS, CDR2 YYNGEE. The CDR3 protein is CASSVGQGPNGYTF. CDR3 nucleotide sequence: TGTGCCAGCAGCGTGGGACAGGGACCGAATGGCTACACCTTC.

This sequence joins TRBV7-3 and TRBJ2-5; weak D call: TRBD2 (5 bases). V lost 6 bases and J 4 bases, leaving 12 bases between the germline ends. The CDR3 loop spans 13 amino acids. The germline V gene has CDR1 SGHTA and CDR2 FQGTGA. The CDR3 reads CASSSGSGETQYF. DNA of the CDR3: TGTGCCAGCAGTTCGGGATCAGGAGAGACCCAGTACTTC.

The chain employs TRBV7-2 and TRBJ1-3; D is ambiguous. V was pared by 1 base and J by 4 bases, with 17 bases between. Germline assignment: CDR1 SGHTA and CDR2 FQGNSA. The CDR3 runs 17 residues. CDR3 region: CASSLVRRALGGNTIYF. The CDR3 DNA follows: TGTGCCAGCAGCTTAGTCAGGAGGGCCTTGGGGGGAAACACCATATATTTT.

V is TRBV7-8 and J is TRBJ1-1; no clear D gene. The CDR3 sequence is 11 residues long. The V gene's germline CDR1 is SGHVS and CDR2 FQNEAQ. V lost 5 bases, J lost 7 bases, and 8 bases lay in between. CDR3 nucleotide sequence: TGTGCCAGCAGCCTGACTAATGAAGCTTTCTTT. Translating it yields CASSLTNEAFF.

The CDR3 here is CASSVGGGRADTQYF. In nucleotides, the CDR3 is TGTGCCAGCAGCGTAGGGGGGGGCCGTGCAGATACGCAGTATTTT. The chain couples TRBV9 to TRBJ2-3; possibly TRBD2 for D (7 bases). Germline V lookup: CDR1 SGDLS, CDR2 YYNGEE. Trimming pared 0 bases from V and 4 bases from J, leaving 12 bases between. The CDR3 is 15 residues long. Based on the CDR3 plus reference TRBV9 and TRBJ2-3, the full variable domain is DSGVTQTPKHLITATGQRVTLRCSPRSGDLSVYWYQQSLDQGLQFLIQYYNGEERAKGNILERFSAQQFPDLHSELNLSSLELGDSALYFCASSVGGGRADTQYFGPGTRLTVL.

This CDR3 reads CASSPTAGSRKETQYF. The CDR3, as DNA: TGTGCCAGCTCACCTACCGCAGGCTCAAGAAAAGAGACCCAGTACTTC. The V gene is TRBV18, the J gene TRBJ2-7; D gene ambiguous. The J call is uncertain, as TRBJ2-5 better fits the DNA end. The CDR3 is 16 residues long. Per germline, CDR1 KGHSH and CDR2 LQKENI.